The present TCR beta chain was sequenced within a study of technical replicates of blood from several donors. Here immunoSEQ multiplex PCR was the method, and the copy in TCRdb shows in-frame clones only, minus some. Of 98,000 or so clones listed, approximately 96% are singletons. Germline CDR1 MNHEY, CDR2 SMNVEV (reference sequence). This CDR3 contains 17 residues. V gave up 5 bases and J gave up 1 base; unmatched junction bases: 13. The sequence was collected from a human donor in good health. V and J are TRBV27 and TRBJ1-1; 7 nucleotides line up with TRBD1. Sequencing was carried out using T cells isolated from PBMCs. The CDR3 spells CASSQRTGINQNTEAFF. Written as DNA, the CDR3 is TGTGCCAGCAGTCAACGGACAGGCATTAATCAGAACACTGAAGCTTTCTTT.